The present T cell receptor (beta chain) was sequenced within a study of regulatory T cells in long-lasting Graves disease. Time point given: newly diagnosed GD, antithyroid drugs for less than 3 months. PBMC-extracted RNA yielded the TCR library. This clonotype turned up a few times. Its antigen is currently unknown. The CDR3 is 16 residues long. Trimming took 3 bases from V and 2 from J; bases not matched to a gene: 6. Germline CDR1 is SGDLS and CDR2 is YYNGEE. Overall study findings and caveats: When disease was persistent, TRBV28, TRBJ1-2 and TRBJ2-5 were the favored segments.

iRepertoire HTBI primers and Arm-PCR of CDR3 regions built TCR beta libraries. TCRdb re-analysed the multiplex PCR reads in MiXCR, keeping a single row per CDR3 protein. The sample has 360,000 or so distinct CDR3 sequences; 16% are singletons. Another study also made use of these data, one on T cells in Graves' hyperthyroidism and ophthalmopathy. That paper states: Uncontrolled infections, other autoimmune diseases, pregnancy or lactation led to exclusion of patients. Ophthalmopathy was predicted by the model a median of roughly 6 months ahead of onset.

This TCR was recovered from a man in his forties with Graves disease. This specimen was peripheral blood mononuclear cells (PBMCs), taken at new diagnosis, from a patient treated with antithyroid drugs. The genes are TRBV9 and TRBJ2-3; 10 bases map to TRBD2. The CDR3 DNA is TGTGCCAGCAGCGCGGGAGCGGGGGGGCCCACAGATACGCAGTATTTT. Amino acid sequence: CASSAGAGGPTDTQYF. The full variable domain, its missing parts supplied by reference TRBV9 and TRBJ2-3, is DSGVTQTPKHLITATGQRVTLRCSPRSGDLSVYWYQQSLDQGLQFLIQYYNGEERAKGNILERFSAQQFPDLHSELNLSSLELGDSALYFCASSAGAGGPTDTQYFGPGTRLTVL.